This T cell receptor (beta chain) was documented in a study of cytomegalovirus exposure and HLA in healthy donors. The germline gives CDR1 LGHNA, CDR2 YSLEER. J was trimmed by 9 bases and V by 4 bases; bases with no gene match: 15. This CDR3 is built from 16 residues. Comments on this clone: The antigen remains unidentified.

Method: immunoSEQ multiplex PCR; TCRdb's copy keeps in-frame clones and lacks some. The sample lists around 200,000 clones, roughly 88% occurring once. Findings and caveats of the study: In vitro experiments confirmed that three CMV-associated chains were specific for CMV antigens. A classifier reportedly called cytomegalovirus status with high sensitivity and specificity. Cytomegalovirus-associated status was assigned to 150 to 200 TCR beta chains.

The specimen sequenced was PBMCs. The TCR comes from a woman aged 18-29 years in good health and CMV-seronegative. The V gene is TRBV4-3, the J gene TRBJ2-1; TRBD1 aligns across 7 bases. The CDR3 sequence is CASSLGGGGPRAEQFF. The CDR3 region has the DNA TGCGCCAGCAGCCTAGGGGGCGGCGGCCCTAGGGCTGAGCAGTTCTTC.